These 10 T cell receptor beta chains share one sample of origin, sequenced in a study of T-cell reconstitution after alpha-beta-depleted transplantation in children. Unique molecular identifiers were used to barcode this TCRbeta library. TCRdb recomputed calls from the PCR reads with MiXCR, one row per CDR3 protein. Among more than 200,000 distinct CDR3 sequences, about 23% were seen once, and the ten largest hold approximately 2.5%. The source was PBMCs, collected before TCRalphabeta/CD19-depleted stem cell transplant. These receptors were collected from a girl aged 2 to 10 with Fanconi anemia, due to receive a stem cell transplant.

This clonotype was seen at least ten times. This sequence joins TRBV7-2 and TRBJ2-3; 14 bases agree with TRBD2. The CDR3 contains 16 residues. With 5 bases clipped from V and 5 bases from J, the junction kept 6 bases outside the gene matches. CDR1 SGHTA and CDR2 FQGNSA come from the germline V gene. Here the CDR3 DNA reads TGTGCCAGCAGCACCCAGGGACTAGCGGGGGAAGATACGCAGTATTTT. Protein product: CASSTQGLAGEDTQYF. The full variable domain, with the rest looked up from reference TRBV7-2 and TRBJ2-3, is GAGVSQSPSNKVTEKGKDVELRCDPISGHTALYWYRQSLGQGLEFLIYFQGNSAPDKSGLPSDRFSAERTGGSVSTLTIQRTQQEDSAVYLCASSTQGLAGEDTQYFGPGTRLTVL.

This clonotype turned up a few times. The chain carries TRBV29-1 and TRBJ2-1; 11 bases align to TRBD2. V shed 6 bases, J shed 5 bases, and the junction held 6 bases outside the gene matches. Germline loops: CDR1 SQVTM, CDR2 ANQGSEA. This CDR3 comprises 14 residues. CDR3 loop: CSVFSGRVDNEQFF. CDR3 bases: TGCAGCGTCTTTAGCGGGAGGGTGGACAATGAGCAGTTCTTC.

A few counts support this clonotype. The genes are TRBV29-1 and TRBJ2-2; 8 bases map to TRBD1. The CDR3 loop spans 15 amino acids. V trimming: 7 bases; J trimming: 4 bases; junction bases outside the gene matches: 11. CDR1 and CDR2 from the germline V gene are SQVTM and ANQGSEA. The CDR3 bases are TGCAGCGCGGAAGAGCAGGGGGCACGCACCGGGGAGCTGTTTTTT. This gives the protein CSAEEQGARTGELFF.

This clonotype has a count of ten or more. The genes are TRBV29-1 and TRBJ2-7; the match to TRBD2 covers 9 bases. Germline V gene data show CDR1 as SQVTM and CDR2 as ANQGSEA. The CDR3 spans 14 residues. Trimming removed 5 bases from V and 4 bases from J; junction bases left unmatched: 9. The CDR3 reads CSVRVPAGGYEQYF. CDR3 bases: TGCAGCGTTAGGGTACCAGCGGGAGGATACGAGCAGTACTTC.

A few counts support this clonotype. The CDR3 DNA follows: TGTGCCAGCAGTTTATTGGACAGGATACACGAGCAGTACTTC. Protein product: CASSLLDRIHEQYF. The J gene is TRBJ2-7, the V gene TRBV27, with 7 bases matching TRBD1. Germline CDR1 MNHEY, CDR2 SMNVEV (reference sequence). The CDR3 spans 14 residues. Trimming took 1 base from V and 5 from J; bases not matched to a gene: 5.

This clonotype showed up just a few times. This chain links TRBV29-1 with TRBJ2-7; tentatively, D is TRBD1 or TRBD2 (5 bases each). The CDR3 is made up of 13 amino acids. Between the trimmed V and J ends, which lost 6 bases and 0 bases, there was a span of 12 bases. Germline CDR1 reads SQVTM; CDR2 reads ANQGSEA. The CDR3 protein is CSVRGVTSYEQYF. The CDR3 coding sequence is TGCAGCGTCAGAGGGGTAACCTCCTACGAGCAGTACTTC.

The chain has TRBV29-1 and TRBJ1-2, with D maybe TRBD1 (5 bases). The CDR3 spans 13 residues. V lost 4 bases to trimming and J lost 3 bases, with 12 bases between them. Germline V gene lookup returns CDR1 SQVTM and CDR2 ANQGSEA. Written as DNA, the CDR3 is TGCAGCGTTGTCGGGGGTATGGACTATGGCTACACCTTC. This translates into CSVVGGMDYGYTF.

This clonotype has at least ten counts. J is TRBJ1-2 and V is TRBV29-1, with TRBD1 matching 11 bases. Germline loops: CDR1 SQVTM, CDR2 ANQGSEA. With V trimmed by 5 bases and J by 5 bases, 7 bases remained unmatched. The CDR3 is 14 residues long. In DNA, the CDR3 is TGCAGCGTTATAGGGACAGGGGGATTATATGGCTACACCTTC. It is translated as CSVIGTGGLYGYTF.

This clonotype has a count of ten or more. CDR3: CASSLGSPFVYNEQFF. As DNA, the CDR3 is TGTGCCAGCAGCTTAGGCAGCCCTTTTGTCTACAATGAGCAGTTCTTC. J is TRBJ2-1 and V is TRBV7-2; D gene uncertain. This CDR3 is 16 amino acids long. Germline loops: CDR1 SGHTA, CDR2 FQGNSA. V lost 1 base and J lost 3, with 13 bases in between.

V is TRBV20-1 and J is TRBJ2-1; perhaps D is TRBD1 or TRBD2 (6 bases each). Germline V gene data show CDR1 as DFQATT and CDR2 as SNEGSKA (reference sequence). This CDR3 is 15 amino acids long. V lost 1 base to trimming and J lost 4 bases, with 14 bases between them. CDR3 in DNA: TGCAGTGCTAGAGGGGGGGCAGGGGAGTACAATGAGCAGTTCTTC. Translation gives CSARGGAGEYNEQFF.